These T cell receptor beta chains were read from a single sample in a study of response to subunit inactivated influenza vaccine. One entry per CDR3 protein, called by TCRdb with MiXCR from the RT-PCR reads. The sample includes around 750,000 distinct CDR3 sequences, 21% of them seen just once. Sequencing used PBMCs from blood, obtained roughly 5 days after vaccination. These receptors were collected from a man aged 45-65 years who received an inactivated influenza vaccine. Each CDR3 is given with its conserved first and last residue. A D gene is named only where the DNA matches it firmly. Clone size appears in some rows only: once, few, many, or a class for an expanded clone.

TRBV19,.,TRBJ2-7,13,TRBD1,CASSTRQGFGQYF,TGTGCCAGTAGTACAAGACAGGGATTCGGGCAGTACTTC
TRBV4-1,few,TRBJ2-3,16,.,CASSLAGGASTDTQYF,TGCGCCAGCAGCCTGGCCGGGGGTGCTAGCACAGATACGCAGTATTTT
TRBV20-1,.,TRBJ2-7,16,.,CSARGQQGNTVYEQYF,TGCAGTGCTAGAGGACAACAGGGAAACACCGTCTACGAGCAGTACTTC
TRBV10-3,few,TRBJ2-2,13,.,CAIGADLTGELFF,TGTGCCATAGGGGCAGATCTCACCGGGGAGCTGTTTTTT
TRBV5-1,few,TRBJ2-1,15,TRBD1,CASSPRTGEGNEQFF,TGCGCCAGCAGCCCCAGGACAGGGGAGGGCAATGAGCAGTTCTTC
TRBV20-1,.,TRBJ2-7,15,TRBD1,CSARDPRDRVGEQYF,TGCAGTGCTAGAGATCCCCGGGACAGGGTGGGCGAGCAGTACTTC
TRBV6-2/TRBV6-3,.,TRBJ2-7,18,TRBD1,CASSYRSWTGGPDYEQYF,TGTGCCAGCAGTTACAGGTCTTGGACAGGGGGGCCAGACTACGAGCAGTACTTC
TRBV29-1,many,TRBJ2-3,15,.,CSVEGGFGATDTQYF,TGCAGCGTTGAAGGCGGGTTTGGGGCCACAGATACGCAGTATTTT
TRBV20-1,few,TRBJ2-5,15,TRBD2,CSAPGLTSGLGTQYF,TGCAGTGCTCCAGGACTTACTAGCGGGCTAGGGACCCAGTACTTC
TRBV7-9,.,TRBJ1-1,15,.,CASSSMTYMNTEAFF,TGTGCCAGCAGCTCAATGACATATATGAACACTGAAGCTTTCTTT
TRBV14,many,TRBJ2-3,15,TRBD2,CASSRGGAGRYTQYF,TGTGCCAGCAGTCGGGGAGGAGCGGGACGATATACGCAGTATTTT
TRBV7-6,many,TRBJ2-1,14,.,CASSLAVGTNEQFF,TGTGCCAGCAGCTTAGCTGTGGGGACAAATGAGCAGTTCTTC
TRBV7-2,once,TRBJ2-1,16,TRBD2,CASSLGRRGGRPEQFF,TGTGCCAGCAGCTTAGGTCGGCGGGGGGGCCGTCCTGAGCAGTTCTTC
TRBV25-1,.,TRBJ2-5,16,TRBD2,CASSAASGDLQETQYF,TGTGCCAGCAGTGCTGCTAGCGGGGACTTACAAGAGACCCAGTACTTC
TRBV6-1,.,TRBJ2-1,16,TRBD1,CASSPAGTGGHNEQFF,TGTGCCAGCAGCCCCGCCGGGACAGGGGGCCACAATGAGCAGTTCTTC
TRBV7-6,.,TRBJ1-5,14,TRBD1,CASSPGGSGQPQHF,TGTGCCAGCAGTCCAGGGGGCTCAGGACAGCCCCAGCATTTT
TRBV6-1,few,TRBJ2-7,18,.,CASSPYSLTLRVSYEQYF,TGTGCCAGCAGTCCCTATAGCCTGACATTAAGAGTATCCTACGAGCAGTACTTC
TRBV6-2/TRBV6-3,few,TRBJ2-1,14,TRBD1,CASSRQGSLDEQFF,TGTGCCAGCAGCCGACAGGGGTCATTGGATGAGCAGTTCTTC